The clone carrying this TCR beta chain is deemed hyperexpanded (1% or more) by its frequency. The sample is drawn from a study of CD8 T cells in cerebrospinal fluid in Alzheimer's disease. This CDR3 comprises 12 residues. From germline, CDR1 is SEHNR and CDR2 FQNEAQ (reference sequence). TCRdb re-called the 10x single-cell sequencing reads; every CDR3 protein appears as one record, without DNA. This repertoire includes about 250 distinct CDR3 sequences. The sequenced sample was cerebrospinal fluid. The sequence derives from a human donor in good health. This chain uses TRBV7-9 with TRBJ1-5; lacking DNA, the TRBD1 call made by TCRdb goes unchecked. The CDR3 is CASSQGQGPQHF.